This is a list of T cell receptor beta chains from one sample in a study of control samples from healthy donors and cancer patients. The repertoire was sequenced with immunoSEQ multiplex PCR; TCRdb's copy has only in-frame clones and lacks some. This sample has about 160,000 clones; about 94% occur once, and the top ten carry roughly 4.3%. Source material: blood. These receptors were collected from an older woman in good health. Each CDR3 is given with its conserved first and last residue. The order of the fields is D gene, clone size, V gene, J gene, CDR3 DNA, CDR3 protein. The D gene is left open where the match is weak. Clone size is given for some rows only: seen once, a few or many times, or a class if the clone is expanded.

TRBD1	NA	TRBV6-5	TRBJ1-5	TGTGCCAGCACCGACAGGGCGGGTCAGCCCCAGCATTTT	CASTDRAGQPQHF
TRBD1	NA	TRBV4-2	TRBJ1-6	TGTGCCAGCAGCCAAGAGTCAGCAGGGGGTTCCTATAATTCACCCCTCCACTTT	CASSQESAGGSYNSPLHF
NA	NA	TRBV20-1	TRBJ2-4	TGCAGTGCTAGTCGCCTAGCCAAAAACATTCAGTACTTC	CSASRLAKNIQYF
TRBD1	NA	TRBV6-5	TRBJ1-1	TGTGCCAGCACCCCCCGGACAGGGAGGACTGAAGCTTTCTTT	CASTPRTGRTEAFF
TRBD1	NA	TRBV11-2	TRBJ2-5	TGTGCCAGCAGCGCCCCACGACAGGGAGAGACCCAGTACTTC	CASSAPRQGETQYF
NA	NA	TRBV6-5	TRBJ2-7	TGTGCCAGCAGTCCTTATCCCGGGGCCTACTACGAGCAGTACTTC	CASSPYPGAYYEQYF
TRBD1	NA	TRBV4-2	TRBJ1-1	TGTGCCAGCAGCCAAGATCAGACAGGGCGTGAAGCTTTCTTT	CASSQDQTGREAFF
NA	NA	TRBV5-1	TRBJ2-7	TGCGCCAGCAGCTTTGGGGGTTCGGGCAGGGAGCAGTACTTC	CASSFGGSGREQYF
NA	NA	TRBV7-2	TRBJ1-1	TGTGCCAGCAGCGTGAACACTGAAGCTTTCTTT	CASSVNTEAFF
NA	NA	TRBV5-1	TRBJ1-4	TGCGCCAGCAGCTTGCTGCCCCAAAATGAAAAACTGTTTTTT	CASSLLPQNEKLFF
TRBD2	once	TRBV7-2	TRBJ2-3	TGTGCCACAGGACTAGCGGGGGGCACAGATACGCAGTATTTT	CATGLAGGTDTQYF
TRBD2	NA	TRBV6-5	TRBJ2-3	TGTGCCAGCAGCGTGACGGGGGGGACCACAGATACGCAGTATTTT	CASSVTGGTTDTQYF
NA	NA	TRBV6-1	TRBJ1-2	TGTGCCAGCAGTGAACGAGGTCTCTATGGCTACACCTTC	CASSERGLYGYTF
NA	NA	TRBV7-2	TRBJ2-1	TGTGCCAGCAGCCCCTGGACAGACAGGAATGAGCAGTTCTTC	CASSPWTDRNEQFF
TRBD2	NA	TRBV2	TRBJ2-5	TGTGCCAGCAGTGATGGTCCGGGACTAGCGGGGAAAGAGACCCAGTACTTC	CASSDGPGLAGKETQYF
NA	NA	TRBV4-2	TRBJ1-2	TGTGCCAGCAGCCAAGAAGGAGCGGGCTATGGCTACACCTTC	CASSQEGAGYGYTF
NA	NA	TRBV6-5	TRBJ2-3	TGTGCCAGCGGGGGGGGGCTCAGCACAGATACGCAGTATTTT	CASGGGLSTDTQYF
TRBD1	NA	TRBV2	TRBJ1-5	TGTGCCAGCAGCGGGCGACAGGGCCCTATGAGCAATCAGCCCCAGCATTTT	CASSGRQGPMSNQPQHF
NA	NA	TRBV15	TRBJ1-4	TGTGCCACCAGCAGAGCCCTAACGCCAGATCGGCAGGGGAGTGAAAAACTGTTTTTT	CATSRALTPDRQGSEKLFF
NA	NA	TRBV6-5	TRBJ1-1	TGTGCCAGCAGTTCCGGTGAGGGCACTGAAGCTTTCTTT	CASSSGEGTEAFF
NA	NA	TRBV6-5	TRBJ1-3	TGTGCCAGCGGGTTGTCGAGCTCTGGAAACACCATATATTTT	CASGLSSSGNTIYF
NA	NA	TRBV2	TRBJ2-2	TGTGCCAGCAGTCGGCAGCAGGCCGGGGAGCTGTTTTTT	CASSRQQAGELFF
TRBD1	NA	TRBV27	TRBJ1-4	TGTGCCAGCAGCTACCGGGACAGCTCCTCCAAACTGTTTTTT	CASSYRDSSSKLFF
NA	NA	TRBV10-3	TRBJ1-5	TGTGCCATCAGTGAGTCCAGCAGGGACAATCAGCCCCAGCATTTT	CAISESSRDNQPQHF
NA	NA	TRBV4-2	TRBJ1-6	TGTGCCAGCAGCCAAGAGGTGGGCTCCTATAATTCACCCCTCCACTTT	CASSQEVGSYNSPLHF
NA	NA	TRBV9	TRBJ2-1	TGTGCCAGCAGCGTAGGAGGGGCCTACAATGAGCAGTTCTTC	CASSVGGAYNEQFF
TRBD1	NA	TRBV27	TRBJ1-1	TGTGCCAGCAGTTTACAGGGGGCCGGCACTGAAGCTTTCTTT	CASSLQGAGTEAFF
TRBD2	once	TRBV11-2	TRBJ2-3	TGTGCCAGCACCCGGGAGGCGGATACGCAGTATTTT	CASTREADTQYF
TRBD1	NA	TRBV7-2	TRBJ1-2	TGTGCCAGCAGCGGGGCCTTTGGACAGGGGCATGGCTACACCTTC	CASSGAFGQGHGYTF
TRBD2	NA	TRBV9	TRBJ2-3	TGTGCCAGCAGCGTAGCTTGGGGCTATACTAGCGGGGGGGAGATTGCTAGCACAGATACGCAGTATTTT	CASSVAWGYTSGGEIASTDTQYF
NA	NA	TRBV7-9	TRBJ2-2	TGTGCCAGCAAAACGGGAGTGAACACCGGGGAGCTGTTTTTT	CASKTGVNTGELFF
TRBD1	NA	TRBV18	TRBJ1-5	TGTGCCAGCTCACCTGGACAGGCGCGGGGACCCCAGCATTTT	CASSPGQARGPQHF
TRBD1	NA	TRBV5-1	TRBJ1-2	TGCGCCAGCAGCATTGGACAGGGGGGCGGCTACACCTTC	CASSIGQGGGYTF
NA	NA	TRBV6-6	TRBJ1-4	TGTGCCAGCAGCCACCTGGTCGGGAATGGGGAAAAACTGTTTTTT	CASSHLVGNGEKLFF
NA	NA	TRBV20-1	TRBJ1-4	TGCAGTGCTGAACAGGGTGGAAAACTGTTTTTT	CSAEQGGKLFF